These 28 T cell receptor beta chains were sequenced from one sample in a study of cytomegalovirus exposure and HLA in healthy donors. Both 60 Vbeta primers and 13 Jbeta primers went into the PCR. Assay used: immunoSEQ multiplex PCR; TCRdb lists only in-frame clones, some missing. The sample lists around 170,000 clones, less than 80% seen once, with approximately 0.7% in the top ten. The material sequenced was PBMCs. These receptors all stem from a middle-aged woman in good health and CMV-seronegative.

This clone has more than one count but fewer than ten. The CDR3 DNA sequence: TGTGCCAGCAGCTTGGATATAGGGGGCAATCAGCCCCAGCATTTT. Encoded protein: CASSLDIGGNQPQHF. The chain uses TRBV5-4 and TRBJ1-5; a possible D gene is TRBD1 (5 bases). Germline V CDR1 and CDR2: SGHNT, YYREEE (reference sequence). The CDR3 has 15 residues. V was cut by 0 bases and J by 2 bases, with 9 bases left in between.

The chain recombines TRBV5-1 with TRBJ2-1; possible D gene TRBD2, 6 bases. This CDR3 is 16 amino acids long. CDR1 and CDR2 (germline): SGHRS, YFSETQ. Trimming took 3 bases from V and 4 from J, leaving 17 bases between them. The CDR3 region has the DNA TGCGCCAGCAGCTGGTCGCGGACTACTATGTACAATGAGCAGTTCTTC. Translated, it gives CASSWSRTTMYNEQFF.

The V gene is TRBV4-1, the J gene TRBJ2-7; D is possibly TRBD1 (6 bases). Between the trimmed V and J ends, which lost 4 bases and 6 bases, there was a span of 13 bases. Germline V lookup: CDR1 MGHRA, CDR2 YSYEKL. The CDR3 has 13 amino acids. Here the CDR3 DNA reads TGCGCCAGCAGCCGCGAACAGGGTACCGAGCAGTACTTC. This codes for CASSREQGTEQYF.

The CDR3 sequence: CASSQSDREGNEKLFF. Written as DNA, the CDR3 is TGCGCCAGCAGTCAATCCGACAGGGAAGGTAATGAAAAACTGTTTTTT. This chain uses TRBV23-1 with TRBJ1-4; 7 nucleotides agree with TRBD1. TRBV23-1 has ORF status, its function being uncertain. The CDR3 consists of 16 residues. The V gene end was trimmed by 0 bases and the J gene end by 4 bases; junction bases not matched to a gene: 5.

The CDR3 spells CASSQDPLPLGGATNEKLFF. The CDR3 nucleotides read TGCGCCAGCAGCCAAGATCCCTTACCTCTCGGCGGTGCAACTAATGAAAAACTGTTTTTT. J is TRBJ1-4 and V is TRBV4-1; D not resolved. The CDR3 extends over 20 amino acids. The germline gives CDR1 MGHRA, CDR2 YSYEKL. V was trimmed by 0 bases and J by 0 bases, leaving 20 bases between them.

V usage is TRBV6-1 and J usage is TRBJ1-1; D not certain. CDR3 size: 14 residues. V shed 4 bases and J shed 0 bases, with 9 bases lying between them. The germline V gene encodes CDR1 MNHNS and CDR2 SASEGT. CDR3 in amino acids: CASSVVRMNTEAFF. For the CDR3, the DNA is TGTGCCAGCAGTGTGGTGAGGATGAACACTGAAGCTTTCTTT.

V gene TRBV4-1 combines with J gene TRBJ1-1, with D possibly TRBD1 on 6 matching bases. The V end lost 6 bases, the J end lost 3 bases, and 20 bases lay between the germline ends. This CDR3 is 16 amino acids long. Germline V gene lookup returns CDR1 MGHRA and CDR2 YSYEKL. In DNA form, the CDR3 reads TGCGCCAGCAGACTCGTTCACAGGGTTGGAGACACTGAAGCTTTCTTT. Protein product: CASRLVHRVGDTEAFF.

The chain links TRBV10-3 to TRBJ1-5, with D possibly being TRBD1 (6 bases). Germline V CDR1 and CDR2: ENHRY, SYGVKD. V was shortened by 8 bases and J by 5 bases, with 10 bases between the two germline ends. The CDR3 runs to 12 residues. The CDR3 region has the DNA TGTGCCATCGGACAGCTTCATCAGCCCCAGCATTTT. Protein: CAIGQLHQPQHF.

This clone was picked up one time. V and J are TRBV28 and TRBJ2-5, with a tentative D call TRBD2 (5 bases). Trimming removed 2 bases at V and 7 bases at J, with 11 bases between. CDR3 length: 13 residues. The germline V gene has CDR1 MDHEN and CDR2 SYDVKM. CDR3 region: CASSLEGPGTQYF. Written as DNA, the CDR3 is TGTGCCAGCAGTTTAGAGGGCCCAGGGACCCAGTACTTC.

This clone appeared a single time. Written as DNA, the CDR3 is TGTGCCAGCAGAACCTGGACAGGTCCTTTAGTGCAGTACTTC. Amino acids: CASRTWTGPLVQYF. This chain uses TRBV27 with TRBJ2-7, with 7 bases lining up with TRBD1. Germline loops: CDR1 MNHEY, CDR2 SMNVEV (reference sequence). Trimming took 6 bases from V and 9 from J; bases not matched to a gene: 14. CDR3 size: 14 residues.

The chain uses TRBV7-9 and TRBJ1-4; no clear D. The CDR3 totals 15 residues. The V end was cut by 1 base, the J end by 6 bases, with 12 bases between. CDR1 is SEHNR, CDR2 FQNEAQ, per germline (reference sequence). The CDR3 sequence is CASSLVPTPDEKLFF. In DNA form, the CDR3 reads TGTGCCAGCAGCTTAGTCCCGACACCGGATGAAAAACTGTTTTTT. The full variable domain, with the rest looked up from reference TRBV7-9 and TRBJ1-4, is DTGVSQNPRHKITKRGQNVTFRCDPISEHNRLYWYRQTLGQGPEFLTYFQNEAQLEKSRLLSDRFSAERPKGSFSTLEIQRTEQGDSAMYLCASSLVPTPDEKLFFGSGTQLSVL.

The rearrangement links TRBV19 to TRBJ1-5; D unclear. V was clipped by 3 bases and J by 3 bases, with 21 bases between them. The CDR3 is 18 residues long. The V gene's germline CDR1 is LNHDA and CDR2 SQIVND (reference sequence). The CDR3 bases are TGTGCCAGTAGTATTCTACCCCATCTTAGGGAGGACAATCAGCCCCAGCATTTT. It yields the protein CASSILPHLREDNQPQHF.

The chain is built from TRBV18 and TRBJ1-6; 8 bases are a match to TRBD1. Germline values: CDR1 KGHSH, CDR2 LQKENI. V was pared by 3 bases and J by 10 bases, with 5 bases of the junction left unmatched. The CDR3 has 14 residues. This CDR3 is CASSPWTGPSPLHF. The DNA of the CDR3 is TGTGCCAGCTCACCTTGGACAGGGCCATCACCCCTCCACTTT.

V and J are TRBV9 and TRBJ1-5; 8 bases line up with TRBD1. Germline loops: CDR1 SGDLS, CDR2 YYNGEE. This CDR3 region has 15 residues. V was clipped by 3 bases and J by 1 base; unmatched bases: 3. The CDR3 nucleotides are TGTGCCAGCAGCGCGACAGGGGCGAGCAATCAGCCCCAGCATTTT. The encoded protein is CASSATGASNQPQHF.

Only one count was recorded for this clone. As DNA, the CDR3 is TGTGCCAGCAGCGTAGGGGCAGGGGGCGGCACCTACGAGCAGTACTTC. Translating gives CASSVGAGGGTYEQYF. The genes are TRBV9 and TRBJ2-7, with 8 nucleotides matching TRBD1. Trimming removed 0 bases from V and 2 bases from J; junction bases left unmatched: 7. CDR3 length equals 16 residues. The V gene's germline CDR1 is SGDLS and CDR2 YYNGEE.

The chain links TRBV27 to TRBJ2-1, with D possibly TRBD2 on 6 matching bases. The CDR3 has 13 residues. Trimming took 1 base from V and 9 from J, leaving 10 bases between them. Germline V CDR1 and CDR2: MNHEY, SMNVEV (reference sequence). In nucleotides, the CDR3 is TGTGCCAGCAGTTTATTTACGGGAGCTGAGCAGTTCTTC. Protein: CASSLFTGAEQFF.

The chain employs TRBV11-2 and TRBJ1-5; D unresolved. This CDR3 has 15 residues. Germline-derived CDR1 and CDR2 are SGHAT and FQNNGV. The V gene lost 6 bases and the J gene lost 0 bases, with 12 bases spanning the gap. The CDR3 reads CASSLIGSSNQPQHF. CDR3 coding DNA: TGTGCCAGCAGTCTGATAGGGAGTAGCAATCAGCCCCAGCATTTT.

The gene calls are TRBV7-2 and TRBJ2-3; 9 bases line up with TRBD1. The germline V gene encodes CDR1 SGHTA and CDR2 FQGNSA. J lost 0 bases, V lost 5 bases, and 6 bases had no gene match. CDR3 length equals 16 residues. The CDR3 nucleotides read TGTGCCAGCAGCGCCCGACAGGGGGGCAGCACAGATACGCAGTATTTT. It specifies CASSARQGGSTDTQYF.

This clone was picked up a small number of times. In DNA form, the CDR3 reads TGCGCCAGCAGCCAAGAAGCGGGAGGGATCGGGGAGCTGTTTTTT. Protein: CASSQEAGGIGELFF. This sequence joins TRBV4-3 and TRBJ2-2; TRBD2 aligns across 10 bases. V lost 0 bases to trimming and J lost 7 bases; unmatched junction nucleotides: 2. CDR3 size: 15 residues. CDR1 and CDR2 from the germline V gene are LGHNA and YSLEER.

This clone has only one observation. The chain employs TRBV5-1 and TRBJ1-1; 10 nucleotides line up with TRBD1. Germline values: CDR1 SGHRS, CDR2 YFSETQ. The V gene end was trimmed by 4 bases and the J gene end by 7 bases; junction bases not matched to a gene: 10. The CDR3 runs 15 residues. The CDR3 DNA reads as TGCGCCAGCAGCACCCAGCGGACAGGGGGTGATGAAGCTTTCTTT. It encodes CASSTQRTGGDEAFF.

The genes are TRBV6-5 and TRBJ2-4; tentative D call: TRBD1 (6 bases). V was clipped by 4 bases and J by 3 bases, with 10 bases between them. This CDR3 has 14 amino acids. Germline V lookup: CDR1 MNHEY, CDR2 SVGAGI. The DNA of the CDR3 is TGTGCCAGCAGTTTACAGGGCGGCAAAAACATTCAGTACTTC. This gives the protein CASSLQGGKNIQYF.

CDR3 region: CASSPPGGRDEKLFF. DNA for the CDR3: TGTGCCAGCAGTCCTCCCGGGGGGCGCGATGAAAAACTGTTTTTT. This chain joins TRBV28 and TRBJ1-4; possibly TRBD1 for D (6 bases). Trimming pared 5 bases from V and 6 bases from J, leaving 16 bases between. Germline V gene data show CDR1 as MDHEN and CDR2 as SYDVKM. The length of the CDR3 is 15 residues.

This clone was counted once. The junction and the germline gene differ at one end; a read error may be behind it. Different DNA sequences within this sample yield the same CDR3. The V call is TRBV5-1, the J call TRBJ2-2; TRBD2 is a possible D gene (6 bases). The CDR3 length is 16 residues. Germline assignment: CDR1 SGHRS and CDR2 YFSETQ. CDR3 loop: CASSFGGRNLAGELFF. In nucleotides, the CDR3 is TGCGCCAGCAGCTTCGGAGGGAGAAATTTAGCCGGAGAGCTGTTTTTT.

CDR3 protein: CASSQVGTGSHGSYEQYF. The CDR3 bases are TGTGCCAGCAGCCAGGTTGGGACAGGGAGCCACGGGTCCTACGAGCAGTACTTC. The rearrangement joins TRBV14 to TRBJ2-7; TRBD1 agrees at 9 bases. The trim removed 3 bases at V and 1 base at J, leaving 13 bases unmatched. There are 18 residues in the CDR3. The V gene's germline CDR1 is SGHDN and CDR2 FVKESK.

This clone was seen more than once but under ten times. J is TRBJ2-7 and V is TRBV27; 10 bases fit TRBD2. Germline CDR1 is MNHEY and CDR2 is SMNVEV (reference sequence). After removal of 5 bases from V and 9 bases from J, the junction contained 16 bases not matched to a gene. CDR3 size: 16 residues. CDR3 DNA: TGTGCCAGCAGTCCCCGGTGGGCTAGCGGGAGCGGCTTGCAGTACTTC. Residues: CASSPRWASGSGLQYF.

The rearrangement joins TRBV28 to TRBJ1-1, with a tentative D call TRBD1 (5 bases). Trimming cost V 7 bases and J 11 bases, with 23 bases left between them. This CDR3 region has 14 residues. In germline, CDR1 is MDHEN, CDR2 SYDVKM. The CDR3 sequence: CASTSGGFGEGAFF. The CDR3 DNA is TGTGCCAGCACGTCGGGAGGGTTTGGGGAGGGGGCTTTCTTT.

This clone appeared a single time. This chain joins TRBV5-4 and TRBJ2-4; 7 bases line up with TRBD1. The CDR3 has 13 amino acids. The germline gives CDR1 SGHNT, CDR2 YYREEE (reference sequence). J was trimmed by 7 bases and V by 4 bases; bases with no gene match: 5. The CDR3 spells CASSQLTGNIQYF. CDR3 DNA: TGTGCCAGCAGCCAGCTGACAGGGAACATTCAGTACTTC.

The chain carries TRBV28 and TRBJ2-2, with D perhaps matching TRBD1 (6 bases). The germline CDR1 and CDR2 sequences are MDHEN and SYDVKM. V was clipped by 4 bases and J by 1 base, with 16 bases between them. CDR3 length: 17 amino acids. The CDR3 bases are TGTGCCAGCAGTTACCAGGGGTTTGTGGGGAACACCGGGGAGCTGTTTTTT. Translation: CASSYQGFVGNTGELFF.